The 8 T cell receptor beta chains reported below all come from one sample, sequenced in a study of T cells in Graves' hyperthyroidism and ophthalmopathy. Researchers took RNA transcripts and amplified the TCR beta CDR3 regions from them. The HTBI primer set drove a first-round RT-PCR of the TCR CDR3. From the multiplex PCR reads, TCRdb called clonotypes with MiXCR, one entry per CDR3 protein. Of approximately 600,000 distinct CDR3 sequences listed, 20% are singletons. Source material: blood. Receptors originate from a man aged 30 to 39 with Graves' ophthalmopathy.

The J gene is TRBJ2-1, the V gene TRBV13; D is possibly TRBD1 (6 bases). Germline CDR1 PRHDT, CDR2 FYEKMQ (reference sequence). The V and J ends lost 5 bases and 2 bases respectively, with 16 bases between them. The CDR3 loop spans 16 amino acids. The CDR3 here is CASSPPGQWTYNEQFF. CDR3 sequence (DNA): TGTGCCAGCAGCCCCCCCGGACAGTGGACCTACAATGAGCAGTTCTTC.

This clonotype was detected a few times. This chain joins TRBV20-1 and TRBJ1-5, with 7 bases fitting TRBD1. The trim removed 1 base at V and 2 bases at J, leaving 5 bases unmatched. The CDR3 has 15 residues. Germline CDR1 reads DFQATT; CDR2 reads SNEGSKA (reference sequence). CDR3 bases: TGCAGTGCTAGAGCGGACAGGAGAGGCAATCAGCCCCAGCATTTT. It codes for CSARADRRGNQPQHF.

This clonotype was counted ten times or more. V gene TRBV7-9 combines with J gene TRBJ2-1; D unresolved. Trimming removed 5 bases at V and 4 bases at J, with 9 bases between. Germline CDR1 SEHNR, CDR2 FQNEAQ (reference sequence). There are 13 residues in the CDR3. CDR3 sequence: CASSPPRYNEQFF. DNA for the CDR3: TGTGCCAGCAGCCCCCCGAGGTACAATGAGCAGTTCTTC.

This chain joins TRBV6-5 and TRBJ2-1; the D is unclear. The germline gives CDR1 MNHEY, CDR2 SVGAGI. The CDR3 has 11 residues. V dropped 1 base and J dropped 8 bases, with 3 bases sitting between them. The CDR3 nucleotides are TGTGCCAGCAGTTACTTGGATGAGCAGTTCTTC. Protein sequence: CASSYLDEQFF.

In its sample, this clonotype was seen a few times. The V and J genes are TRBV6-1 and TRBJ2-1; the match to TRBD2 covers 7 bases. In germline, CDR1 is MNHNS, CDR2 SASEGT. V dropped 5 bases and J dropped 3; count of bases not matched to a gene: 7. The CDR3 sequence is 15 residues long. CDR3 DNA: TGTGCCAGCAGTCCGGTCGCGGGGGACTACAATGAGCAGTTCTTC. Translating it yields CASSPVAGDYNEQFF.

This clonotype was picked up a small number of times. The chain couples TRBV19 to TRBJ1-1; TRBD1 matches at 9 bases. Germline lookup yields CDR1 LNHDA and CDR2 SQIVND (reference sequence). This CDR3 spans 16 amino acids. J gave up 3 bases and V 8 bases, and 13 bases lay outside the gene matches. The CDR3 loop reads CASRSPNRGLDTEAFF. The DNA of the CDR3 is TGTGCCAGTCGCTCACCGAACAGGGGGCTGGACACTGAAGCTTTCTTT.

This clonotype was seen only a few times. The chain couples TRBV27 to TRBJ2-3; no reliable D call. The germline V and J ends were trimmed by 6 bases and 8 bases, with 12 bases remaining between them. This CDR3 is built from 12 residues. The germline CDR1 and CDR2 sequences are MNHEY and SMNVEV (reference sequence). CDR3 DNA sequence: TGTGCCAGCAGACACCCCAGAGGTACGCAGTATTTT. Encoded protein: CASRHPRGTQYF.

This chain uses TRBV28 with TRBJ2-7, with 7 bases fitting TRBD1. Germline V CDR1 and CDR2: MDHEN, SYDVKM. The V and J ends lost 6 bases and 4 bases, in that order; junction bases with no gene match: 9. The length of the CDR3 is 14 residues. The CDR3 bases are TGTGCCAGCAGGCCCCGGGACAGCTTGTACGAGCAGTACTTC. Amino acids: CASRPRDSLYEQYF.